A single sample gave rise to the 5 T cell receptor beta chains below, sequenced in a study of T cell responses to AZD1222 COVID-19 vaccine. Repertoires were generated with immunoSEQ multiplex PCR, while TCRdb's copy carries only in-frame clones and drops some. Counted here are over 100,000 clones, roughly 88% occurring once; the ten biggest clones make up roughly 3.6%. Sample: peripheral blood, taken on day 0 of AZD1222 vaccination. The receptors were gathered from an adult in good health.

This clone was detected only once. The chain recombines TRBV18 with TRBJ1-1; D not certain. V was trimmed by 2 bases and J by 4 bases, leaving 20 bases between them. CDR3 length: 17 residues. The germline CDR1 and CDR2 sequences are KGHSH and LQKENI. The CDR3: CASSPIVSGRKGTEAFF. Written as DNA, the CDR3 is TGTGCCAGCTCACCAATTGTAAGTGGGAGGAAAGGCACTGAAGCTTTCTTT.

This CDR3 reads CAISEWLGQGADEQYF. CDR3 nucleotides: TGTGCCATCAGTGAGTGGCTGGGACAGGGGGCGGACGAGCAGTACTTC. The rearrangement uses TRBV10-3 and TRBJ2-7, with TRBD1 identical over 12 bases. V lost 1 base, J lost 5 bases, and 6 bases stayed unmatched. The germline CDR1 and CDR2 sequences are ENHRY and SYGVKD. There are 16 residues in the CDR3.

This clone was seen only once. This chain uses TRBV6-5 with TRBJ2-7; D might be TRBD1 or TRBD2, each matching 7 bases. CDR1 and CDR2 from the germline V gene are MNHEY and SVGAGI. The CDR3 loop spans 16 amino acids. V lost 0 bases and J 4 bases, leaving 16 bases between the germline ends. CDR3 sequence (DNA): TGTGCCAGCAGTTACTCGGCAGGGGGGGGCAGTTACGAGCAGTACTTC. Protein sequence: CASSYSAGGGSYEQYF.

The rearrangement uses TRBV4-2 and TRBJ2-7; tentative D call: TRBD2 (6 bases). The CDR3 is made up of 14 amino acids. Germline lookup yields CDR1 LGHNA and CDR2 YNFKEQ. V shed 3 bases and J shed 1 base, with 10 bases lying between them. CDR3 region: CASSQTGESYEQYF. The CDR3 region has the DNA TGTGCCAGCAGCCAGACGGGGGAATCCTACGAGCAGTACTTC.

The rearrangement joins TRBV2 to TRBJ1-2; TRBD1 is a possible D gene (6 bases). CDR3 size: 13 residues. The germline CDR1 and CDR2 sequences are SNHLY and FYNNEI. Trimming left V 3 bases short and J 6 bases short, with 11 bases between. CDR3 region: CASSDGQGHGYTF. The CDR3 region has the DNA TGTGCCAGCAGTGATGGGCAGGGGCATGGCTACACCTTC.